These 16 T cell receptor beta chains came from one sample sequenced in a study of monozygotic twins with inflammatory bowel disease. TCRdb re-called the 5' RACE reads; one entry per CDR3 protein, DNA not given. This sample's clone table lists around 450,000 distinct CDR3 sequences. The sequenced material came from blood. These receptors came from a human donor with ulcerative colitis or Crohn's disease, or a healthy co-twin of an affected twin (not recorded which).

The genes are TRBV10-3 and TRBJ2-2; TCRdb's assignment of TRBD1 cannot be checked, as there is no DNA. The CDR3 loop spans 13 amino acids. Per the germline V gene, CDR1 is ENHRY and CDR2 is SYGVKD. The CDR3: CAINQGAAGELFF.

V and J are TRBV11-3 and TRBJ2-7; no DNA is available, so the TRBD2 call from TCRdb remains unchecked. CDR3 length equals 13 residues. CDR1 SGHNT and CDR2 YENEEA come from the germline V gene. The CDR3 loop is CASSLREGEEQYF. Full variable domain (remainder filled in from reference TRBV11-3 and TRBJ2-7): EAGVVQSPRYKIIEKKQPVAFWCNPISGHNTLYWYLQNLGQGPELLIRYENEEAVDDSQLPKDRFSAERLKGVDSTLKIQPAELGDSAVYLCASSLREGEEQYFGPGTRLTVT.

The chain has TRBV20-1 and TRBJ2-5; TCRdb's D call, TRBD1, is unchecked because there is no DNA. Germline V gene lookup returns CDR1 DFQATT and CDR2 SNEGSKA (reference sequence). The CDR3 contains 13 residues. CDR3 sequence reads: CSANSGAIETQYF.

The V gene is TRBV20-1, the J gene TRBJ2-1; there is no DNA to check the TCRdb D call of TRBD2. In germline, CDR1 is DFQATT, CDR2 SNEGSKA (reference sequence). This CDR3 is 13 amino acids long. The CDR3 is CSARWLAGDEQFF.

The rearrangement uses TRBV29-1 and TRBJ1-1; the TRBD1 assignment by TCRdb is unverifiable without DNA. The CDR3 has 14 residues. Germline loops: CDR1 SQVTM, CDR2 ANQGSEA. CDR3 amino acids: CSAPTGSLNTEAFF.

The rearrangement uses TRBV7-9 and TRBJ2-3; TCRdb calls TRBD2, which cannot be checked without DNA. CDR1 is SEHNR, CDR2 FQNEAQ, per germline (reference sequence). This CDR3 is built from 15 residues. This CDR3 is CASSLGAGARGTQYF.

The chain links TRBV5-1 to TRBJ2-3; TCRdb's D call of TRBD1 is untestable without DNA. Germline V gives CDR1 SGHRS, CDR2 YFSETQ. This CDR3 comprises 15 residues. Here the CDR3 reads CASTRSGFGTDTQYF.

This chain's CDR3 is CSVQQNSYEQYF. This chain joins TRBV29-1 and TRBJ2-7. CDR3 size: 12 residues. Germline V gene sequence: CDR1 SQVTM, CDR2 ANQGSEA.

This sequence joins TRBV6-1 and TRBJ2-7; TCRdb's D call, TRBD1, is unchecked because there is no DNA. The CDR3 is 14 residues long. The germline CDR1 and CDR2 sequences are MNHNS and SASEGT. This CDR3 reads CASSPDRGNYEQYF.

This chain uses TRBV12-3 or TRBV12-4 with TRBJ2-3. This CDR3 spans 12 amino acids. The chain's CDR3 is CASSSQRDTQYF.

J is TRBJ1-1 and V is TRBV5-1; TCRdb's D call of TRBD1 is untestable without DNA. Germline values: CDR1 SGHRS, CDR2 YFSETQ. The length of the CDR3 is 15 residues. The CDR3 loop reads CASSYDQDRGTEAFF. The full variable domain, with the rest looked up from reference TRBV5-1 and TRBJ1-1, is KAGVTQTPRYLIKTRGQQVTLSCSPISGHRSVSWYQQTPGQGLQFLFEYFSETQRNKGNFPGRFSGRQFSNSRSEMNVSTLELGDSALYLCASSYDQDRGTEAFFGQGTRLTVV.

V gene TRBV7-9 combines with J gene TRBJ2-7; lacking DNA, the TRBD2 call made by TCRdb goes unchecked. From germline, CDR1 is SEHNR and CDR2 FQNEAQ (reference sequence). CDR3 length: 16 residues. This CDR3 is CASSENTGTRAYEQYF.

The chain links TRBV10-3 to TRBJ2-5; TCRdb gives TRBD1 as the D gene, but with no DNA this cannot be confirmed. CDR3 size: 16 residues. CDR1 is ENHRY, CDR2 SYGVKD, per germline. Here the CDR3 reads CAISERGQGYQETQYF.

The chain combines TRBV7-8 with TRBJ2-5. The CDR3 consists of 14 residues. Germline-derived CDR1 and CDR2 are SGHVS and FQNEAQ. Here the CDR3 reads CASSLASDEETQYF.

The chain's CDR3 is CASSSLHTDTQYF. The chain carries TRBV27 and TRBJ2-3. CDR1 MNHEY and CDR2 SMNVEV come from the germline V gene (reference sequence). The CDR3 extends over 13 amino acids.

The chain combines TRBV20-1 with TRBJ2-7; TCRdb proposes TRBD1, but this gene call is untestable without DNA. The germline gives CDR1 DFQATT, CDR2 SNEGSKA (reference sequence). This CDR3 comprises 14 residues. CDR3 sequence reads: CSARLKGSSYEQYF.